Reported below is one T cell receptor beta chain. Its antigen specificity is not known. Nothing much larger sits one base from this clone, and base qualities are not available. In total, roughly 710 healthy bone marrow donors made up the cohort. At the time of sampling, all cohort members were nominally healthy, though unrecorded immune exposures were likely present. The donor was CMV seronegative and was included in the group of 352 seronegative cohort members. Each donor provided a peripheral blood sample, and peripheral blood mononuclear cells were used for TCR beta sequencing. Genomic DNA extraction from the blood cell samples was performed with the Qiagen DNeasy Blood Extraction Kit. Between the V and J ends, shortened by 0 bases and 8 bases respectively, the junction contains 11 bases. CDR3 length: 13 amino acids, cysteine to phenylalanine. CDR3 DNA is the only sequence kept; it has 39 bases, read in frame from the first base. As encoded in the germline V gene, CDR1 is SGHRS while CDR2 is YFSETQ.

The entry originates in a study of cytomegalovirus exposure and HLA in healthy donors (dated 2017 in TCRdb). Broadly, across the study: According to an earlier analysis of 587 of the donors, about 180 million T cells yielded roughly 100 million unique TCR beta sequences and approximately 300 Gb of sequence data. A later genetic analysis took genome-wide SNP genotypes for about 65% of the roughly 670 donors and used that subset as a discovery cohort. The later analysis used no new phenotypic data to find candidate immune exposures, relying instead on TCR beta sequences and their occurrence across donors. The study aimed to test whether signatures of past pathogen exposure could be identified by cataloging public T cell receptors. Roughly 310 gigabases of sequencing data and approximately 85 million unique TCR sequences were included in an early release covering about 700 HLA-typed donors. In addition to the first cohort of roughly 700 subjects, a separate validation cohort of under 150 different subjects was used. The study profiled the T cell repertoires of 500 to 800 subjects by immunosequencing and related them to cytomegalovirus serostatus. In a later analysis, previously published TCR beta repertoires from several hundred donors were re-analyzed and high-resolution HLA genotyping was added so that TCR occurrence patterns could be studied. Among almost 400 genotyped donors of the cohort, an average of roughly 240,000 unique TCR beta nucleotide sequences were sequenced per donor, around 20% of them non-productive. Donor age, sex, ethnicity and CMV serostatus were collected together with the repertoire data. Both class I and class II loci were covered by HLA typing, at four-digit resolution. An earlier analysis of around 540 of the donors applied high-throughput TCR beta sequencing to assess whether each TCR beta V gene segment acted as functional or pseudogenic. Typing coverage differed by locus: A, B, C, DRB1 and DQB1 were typed in about 620-630 donors, DQA1 in 500 to 550, DPA1 in around 600, and DPB1 in just under 490. Roughly 5 DR-DQ haplotypes were handled as single units for association and clustering, since linkage in the cohort was strong. High-throughput TCR immunosequencing, statistical association of individual TCRs with disease status, and machine learning were combined to predict cytomegalovirus infection status. Every discovery cohort repertoire had been produced on one sequencing platform. Of the roughly 400 genotyped donors, 81% fell in the genetic ancestry cluster associated with self-reported Caucasian donors.

What the work shows at the level of the full study, not this receptor alone: The authors suggested that the approach could potentially be extended to other disease states and immunological phenotypes. A later analysis found that HLA-associated TCR beta chains were more clonally expanded and had lower generation probabilities than equally common non-associated chains. Linkage disequilibrium might explain the correlated functional status among segregating V segments, but an unknown experimental factor could not be excluded. Some IMGT-functional V segments, including TRBV6-2 and TRBV6-3, could not be distinguished by the 87-base-pair reads and were therefore excluded. The sequencing pipeline was judged likely to have produced a cluster of highly shared sequence variants as a technical artifact. Assigning TCR associations to individual alleles was difficult when HLA alleles, especially DR and DQ, strongly co-occurred. In vitro tests confirmed that a few of the cytomegalovirus-associated TCR beta chains recognize cytomegalovirus antigens. Cytomegalovirus status was reported to be diagnosed by the classifier with high specificity and sensitivity in both the original and validation cohorts. Immune exposure information for the cohort was limited to CMV serostatus. Because some donors lacked HLA typing at each locus, the association tests relied only on the typed subset. In a later analysis, most CMV-associated TCR beta chains were found to appear HLA-restricted, with HLA associations seemingly driven largely by CMV exposure. Specific HLA alleles were associated with 15,000 to 20,000 TCR beta sequences at a false discovery rate of 0.05 in a later analysis. According to a later analysis, TCR association rates differed among HLA loci, with DRB1 alleles showing the most associated TCRs and HLA-C alleles showing the fewest. The study gave a list of more than 150 TCR beta chains associated with cytomegalovirus. Most TCR sequences were observed very rarely across donors, whereas some public TCRs were present in many individuals. A later analysis reported that several top co-occurrence clusters appeared linked to parvovirus B19, influenza, CMV and Epstein-Barr virus. A further reported finding was that TCR beta sequences accurately predicted the HLA-A and HLA-B alleles for most subjects in the first cohort. In this cohort, only TCR beta chains were sequenced, and detectable features were limited by the absence of alpha or paired-chain data. In a later genetic analysis, fewer N-insertions in productive TCRs were reported among donors in an Asian-associated ancestry cluster than the roughly 700-donor mean. An association between a missense DCLRE1C variant and V-gene and J-gene trimming of TCR beta chains was found in a later genetic analysis and replicated in an independent cohort. Because counts were too low, some 17 rarely observed V segments, including chromosome 9 orphons, were excluded from the earlier analysis of around 590 of the donors. In an earlier analysis of approximately 590 of the donors, most TCR beta V segments appeared in productive rearrangements about 87% or about 30% of the time, broadly matching IMGT annotations. Presence/absence analyses assumed roughly uniform sequencing depth across donors, an assumption that may not hold.

Library preparation was by the immunoSEQ multiplex PCR assay. The multiplex PCR relied on a mix of 60 forward primers for TCR Vbeta segments and 13 reverse primers for TCR Jbeta segments. The CDR3 region of rearranged TCR beta genes was amplified from genomic DNA by a multiplex PCR assay. The Illumina HiSeq System was used to sequence the amplified TCR beta libraries as 87-base-pair reads. The paper's processing steps were these. Across the 670 or so repertoires, a later analysis counted tens of millions of unique TCR beta chains, roughly 11 million of which were shared by at least two donors. Raw reads were error-corrected and collapsed into unique sequences by a nearest-neighbor algorithm in which closely related sequences were merged to remove PCR and sequencing errors. CDR3 sequences were aligned to IMGT reference sequences to assign V, D and J gene segments. For a sequence to be retained, a match of at least six nucleotides to both a V gene segment and a J gene segment was required. Rearrangements were classified as productive when the CDR3 lacked stop codons and remained in frame with V and J, and all other rearrangements were classified as non-productive. Following IMGT convention, CDR3 was defined as the stretch from the second conserved V-encoded cysteine to the conserved J-encoded phenylalanine. The earlier analysis of some 600 of the donors excluded sequences that lacked an unambiguous match to a single V gene segment. In an earlier analysis of roughly 600 of the donors, a V segment was called functional when productive rearrangements were above 56.7%, and segregating when the standard deviation between donors exceeded 5%. To diagnose cytomegalovirus status from the catalog of TCR beta chain sequences, a statistical classification framework was built. In a later analysis, V and J genes were assigned by comparing TCR nucleotide sequences against IMGT/GENE-DB human TR gene sequences. The TCRdist pipeline was used in a later analysis to assign CDR3 sequences and most-parsimonious VDJ recombination scenarios. In a later analysis, every TCR beta chain was defined by the combination of its CDR3 amino acid sequence and its V-gene family, and reads without a unique V-gene family were dropped. As a way to deal with suspected cross-contamination and a sequencing artifact, a later analysis dropped 500 to 700 nucleotide sequences that were highly shared and had low generation probability. In a later analysis, a clonal expansion index for each public chain was calculated from normalized within-repertoire ranks of inferred template counts. A later analysis computed generation probabilities with a VDJ recombination model fitted to out-of-frame rearrangements, and checked the results against IGoR. In a later analysis, TCR-TCR, TCR-HLA and TCR-CMV co-occurrence was scored with hypergeometric tests, and a repertoire-size bias correction was applied to TCR pairs. In a later analysis, false discovery rates were estimated by permuting HLA or CMV assignments 20 times. In a later analysis, co-occurring TCRs were grouped with DBSCAN, and TCRdist sequence similarity was added when clustering was performed within HLA-allele-positive subsets. Repertoires with fewer than 30,000 or more than 120,000 public chains, plus five repertoires with anomalous nucleotide sharing, were excluded from co-occurrence clustering. Not all clones reach the TCRdb copy of this immuneACCESS table, which keeps in-frame sequences only. Checked studies attribute under half of the gap to unresolved V genes and leave the rest unexplained. The DNA was the basis for D and trimming; V, J and clone size are from that table. The sample yields 110,000 or so clones; over 75% were counted once. 2% to 3% of the sample is held by the ten biggest clonotypes.

The sample consisted of PBMCs. This receptor was identified in a woman aged 18 to 35 in good health and CMV-seronegative. The sequence is built from TRBV5-1 and TRBJ1-1; the D gene is not confidently resolved. The CDR3 sequence is CASSLVSGREAFF. The base sequence is TGCGCCAGCAGCTTGGTGAGCGGCCGGGAAGCTTTCTTT.